The clone carrying this T cell receptor (beta chain) appeared many times. This sample is part of a study of T cells in Graves' hyperthyroidism and ophthalmopathy. RNA transcripts gave rise to amplified TCR beta CDR3 regions. TCR CDR3 regions were first amplified by RT-PCR with HTBI primers. TCRdb reprocessed the multiplex PCR reads with MiXCR, giving one entry per CDR3 protein. The sample holds approximately 490,000 distinct CDR3 sequences; around a fifth are singletons and the top ten take about 49%. The CDR3 contains 14 residues. Deletions cut 6 bases from V and 2 bases from J, with 13 bases between.

The chain links TRBV12-3 or TRBV12-4 to TRBJ1-1; D is unclear. The sample was blood. This receptor was taken from a woman between 65 and 79 years old with Graves' ophthalmopathy. Here the CDR3 reads CASRTAGGNTEAFF. The CDR3 DNA reads as TGTGCCAGCAGAACGGCAGGAGGAAACACTGAAGCTTTCTTT.